This is a list of T cell receptor beta chains from one sample in a study of early T cells in non-severe SARS-CoV-2 infection. TCRdb re-derived calls from the 5' RACE reads in MiXCR, one entry per CDR3 protein. The sample gives 85,000 to 95,000 distinct CDR3 sequences, 16% of which show up once; about 5% is in the top ten. Sequenced material: whole blood, taken at baseline. Source of these receptors: an adult who was a healthcare worker with PCR-confirmed SARS-CoV-2 infection or an uninfected control (not recorded which). Both conserved end residues are part of each CDR3. The D gene is left open where the match is weak. Size is omitted from some rows. Given values are once, few, many or a class for expanded clones.

V gene: TRBV2; D gene: TRBD1; J gene: TRBJ2-1; clone size: .; CDR3 DNA: TGTGCCAGGGGACAGGGTCAGCGGGAGCAGTTCTTC; CDR3 protein: CARGQGQREQFF
V gene: TRBV29-1; D gene: .; J gene: TRBJ2-7; clone size: .; CDR3 DNA: TGCAGCGTTGAGGGACCGCCAGCCTACGAGCAGTACTTC; CDR3 protein: CSVEGPPAYEQYF
V gene: TRBV20-1; D gene: .; J gene: TRBJ2-7; clone size: .; CDR3 DNA: TGCAGTGGTCGAGGGACCTACGAGCAGTACTTC; CDR3 protein: CSGRGTYEQYF
V gene: TRBV4-3; D gene: .; J gene: TRBJ2-3; clone size: few; CDR3 DNA: TGCGCCAGCAGCCAAGATGGGGCCAGCACAGATACGCAGTATTTT; CDR3 protein: CASSQDGASTDTQYF
V gene: TRBV7-9; D gene: .; J gene: TRBJ2-5; clone size: few; CDR3 DNA: TGTGCCAGCAGCCCCGGACTGAGGGAGACCCAGTACTTC; CDR3 protein: CASSPGLRETQYF
V gene: TRBV9; D gene: .; J gene: TRBJ2-5; clone size: .; CDR3 DNA: TGTGCCAGCAGCCGGAAGGCGGAAGAGACCCAGTACTTC; CDR3 protein: CASSRKAEETQYF
V gene: TRBV2; D gene: TRBD2; J gene: TRBJ2-1; clone size: .; CDR3 DNA: TGTGCCAGCACTCCGGGACCCCCCACGCGGGAGGAGTTCTTC; CDR3 protein: CASTPGPPTREEFF
V gene: TRBV4-1; D gene: TRBD1; J gene: TRBJ2-1; clone size: many; CDR3 DNA: TGCGCCAGCAGCGTTGAACCGGGACAGGGGCTAAATGAGCAGTTCTTC; CDR3 protein: CASSVEPGQGLNEQFF
V gene: TRBV5-4; D gene: .; J gene: TRBJ1-2; clone size: .; CDR3 DNA: TGTGCCAGCAGCTTGACAGGGCCAACAAACTATGGCTACACCTTC; CDR3 protein: CASSLTGPTNYGYTF
V gene: TRBV28; D gene: TRBD1; J gene: TRBJ2-1; clone size: few; CDR3 DNA: TGTGCCAGCAGCCAAAGGACAGGGCTTGTTCGTGAGCAGTTCTTC; CDR3 protein: CASSQRTGLVREQFF
V gene: TRBV11-2; D gene: .; J gene: TRBJ2-3; clone size: .; CDR3 DNA: TGTGCCAGCAGCTACAGGGAACGAAGCACAGATACGCAGTATTTT; CDR3 protein: CASSYRERSTDTQYF
V gene: TRBV11-2; D gene: .; J gene: TRBJ2-1; clone size: .; CDR3 DNA: TGTGCCAGCAGCCACGGCAGTAATGAGCAGTTCTTC; CDR3 protein: CASSHGSNEQFF
V gene: TRBV5-1; D gene: TRBD1; J gene: TRBJ2-3; clone size: few; CDR3 DNA: TGCGCCAGCAGACAACAGGGGCTGCGGGATACGCAGTATTTT; CDR3 protein: CASRQQGLRDTQYF
V gene: TRBV7-2; D gene: TRBD2; J gene: TRBJ2-1; clone size: few; CDR3 DNA: TGTGCCAGCAGCTTAGGCAGACTAGCTTCCTACAATGAGCAGTTCTTC; CDR3 protein: CASSLGRLASYNEQFF
V gene: TRBV10-3; D gene: .; J gene: TRBJ2-7; clone size: few; CDR3 DNA: TGTGCCATCAGTGAGTCGACTAGTTATTACGAGCAGTACTTC; CDR3 protein: CAISESTSYYEQYF
V gene: TRBV7-6; D gene: .; J gene: TRBJ1-3; clone size: few; CDR3 DNA: TGTGCCAGCAGCTCCACTCGACCAGCCTCTGGAAACACCATATATTTT; CDR3 protein: CASSSTRPASGNTIYF
V gene: TRBV9; D gene: TRBD2; J gene: TRBJ2-1; clone size: .; CDR3 DNA: TGTGCCAGCAGCGTAGACGGGAGGGTCAATGAGCAGTTCTTC; CDR3 protein: CASSVDGRVNEQFF
V gene: TRBV20-1; D gene: TRBD1; J gene: TRBJ2-1; clone size: .; CDR3 DNA: TGCAGTGCTAGGCGACAGACAGGGGGCGATTGGAATGAGCAGTTCTTC; CDR3 protein: CSARRQTGGDWNEQFF
V gene: TRBV5-6; D gene: TRBD2; J gene: TRBJ2-1; clone size: many; CDR3 DNA: TGTGCCAGCAGCCTGGGACTAGCGGGCTCCTACAATGAGCAGTTCTTC; CDR3 protein: CASSLGLAGSYNEQFF
V gene: TRBV6-1; D gene: TRBD1; J gene: TRBJ2-3; clone size: few; CDR3 DNA: TGTGCCAGCAGAAGGGACAGCCTCACAGATACGCAGTATTTT; CDR3 protein: CASRRDSLTDTQYF
V gene: TRBV7-2; D gene: .; J gene: TRBJ2-1; clone size: many; CDR3 DNA: TGTGCCAGCAGCTTTGTAGGAGTAGGGCATGAGCAGTTCTTC; CDR3 protein: CASSFVGVGHEQFF
V gene: TRBV20-1; D gene: TRBD2; J gene: TRBJ2-1; clone size: few; CDR3 DNA: TGCAGTGCTACCGGGACTAGCGGCCACAATGAGCAGTTCTTC; CDR3 protein: CSATGTSGHNEQFF
V gene: TRBV20-1; D gene: .; J gene: TRBJ1-2; clone size: .; CDR3 DNA: TGCAGTGCTCATGGGGGCGGCTACACCTTC; CDR3 protein: CSAHGGGYTF
V gene: TRBV15; D gene: TRBD2; J gene: TRBJ2-1; clone size: many; CDR3 DNA: TGTGCCACCAGCTGGTCGACTAGCACTGAGCAGTTCTTC; CDR3 protein: CATSWSTSTEQFF
V gene: TRBV20-1; D gene: TRBD2; J gene: TRBJ2-1; clone size: few; CDR3 DNA: TGCAGTGCTAGAGATGCTATCCGGGACGGGAGGGGGGCCAATGAGCAGTTCTTC; CDR3 protein: CSARDAIRDGRGANEQFF
V gene: TRBV18; D gene: TRBD1; J gene: TRBJ1-1; clone size: few; CDR3 DNA: TGTGCCAGCTCTCCCAGGGGGCAAGTTGGTGAAGCTTTCTTT; CDR3 protein: CASSPRGQVGEAFF
V gene: TRBV20-1; D gene: TRBD1; J gene: TRBJ2-5; clone size: few; CDR3 DNA: TGCAGTGCCGTCGACAGGGGGCCGGAGACCCAGTACTTC; CDR3 protein: CSAVDRGPETQYF
V gene: TRBV15; D gene: TRBD2; J gene: TRBJ2-2; clone size: .; CDR3 DNA: TGTGCCACCCAGGGACTAGGGACCGGGGAGCTGTTTTTT; CDR3 protein: CATQGLGTGELFF
V gene: TRBV7-9; D gene: TRBD1; J gene: TRBJ1-1; clone size: .; CDR3 DNA: TGTGCCAGCAGCTCGACAGGGAAAGTTACAGCTTTCTTT; CDR3 protein: CASSSTGKVTAFF
V gene: TRBV12-3/TRBV12-4; D gene: .; J gene: TRBJ2-1; clone size: .; CDR3 DNA: TGTGCCAGCACCTTAGGGGGCAATGAGCAGTTCTTC; CDR3 protein: CASTLGGNEQFF
V gene: TRBV30; D gene: TRBD2; J gene: TRBJ2-2; clone size: .; CDR3 DNA: TGTTCCGCGGGGGGCACCAACACCGGGGAGCTGTTTTTT; CDR3 protein: CSAGGTNTGELFF
V gene: TRBV12-3/TRBV12-4; D gene: .; J gene: TRBJ2-7; clone size: many; CDR3 DNA: TGTGCCAGCCGTTTGGGAGTCAACGAGCAGTACTTC; CDR3 protein: CASRLGVNEQYF
V gene: TRBV19; D gene: .; J gene: TRBJ2-6; clone size: .; CDR3 DNA: TGTGCCAGTAGTATCGGTCTCGGGTCTGGGGCCAACGTCCTGACTTTC; CDR3 protein: CASSIGLGSGANVLTF
V gene: TRBV11-2; D gene: .; J gene: TRBJ1-2; clone size: few; CDR3 DNA: TGTGCCAGCAGCCCAACTGATGGGGCGTCGGGCTACACCTTC; CDR3 protein: CASSPTDGASGYTF
V gene: TRBV6-1; D gene: .; J gene: TRBJ1-3; clone size: .; CDR3 DNA: TGTGCCAGCAGTGCGGACGAGGCCTCTGGAAACACCATATATTTT; CDR3 protein: CASSADEASGNTIYF
V gene: TRBV3-1; D gene: TRBD1; J gene: TRBJ2-3; clone size: .; CDR3 DNA: TGTGCCAGCAGCCAAAGGGGGACAGTCACAGATACGCAGTATTTT; CDR3 protein: CASSQRGTVTDTQYF
V gene: TRBV29-1; D gene: .; J gene: TRBJ2-5; clone size: .; CDR3 DNA: TGCAGCGTTGGGAGGGTCAGGGGCCCAGAGACCCAGTACTTC; CDR3 protein: CSVGRVRGPETQYF
V gene: TRBV6-5; D gene: .; J gene: TRBJ1-1; clone size: .; CDR3 DNA: TGTGCCAGCAGTTACTCGAACAGCAACACTGAAGCTTTCTTT; CDR3 protein: CASSYSNSNTEAFF
V gene: TRBV10-3; D gene: .; J gene: TRBJ2-1; clone size: few; CDR3 DNA: TGTGCCATCAGTGAAGGGGTCAATGAGCAGTTCTTC; CDR3 protein: CAISEGVNEQFF